This TCR beta chain emerged from a study of blood T cell repertoires in COVID-19 (dated by TCRdb to the early 2020s). With regard to the full study: Collaborator samples came from the United States, Italy and Spain and covered acute and convalescent phases of COVID-19. The material from the prospective study consisted of cDNA or gDNA derived from T cells, B-cell-depleted T cells, or PBMCs. Deeply sampled blood TCRbeta repertoires from subjects exposed to, actively infected with, or recovered from COVID-19 were included in the dataset. The repertoires were released in a freely available public database meant as a resource for research on the immune response to SARS-CoV-2. Samples were obtained from the ongoing ImmuneRACE study (first 160 participants) and from some 1,200 subjects provided by 6 global collaborators. A de-identified subject ID, COVID-19 status, age in years and sex were almost always included in the sample metadata. Where HLA class I and class II types were available, the types were taken from metadata supplied by the sample provider, not from assay-based typing. Beyond this particular receptor, the publication reports: The amount of clinical and demographic metadata varied by source and participant and was provided uncurated.

TCRbeta CDR3 regions were amplified from genomic DNA using the immunoSEQ Assay, a bias-controlled multiplex PCR. The published analysis was carried out like this. The number of nucleated cells in each sample was estimated from the amplification of reference gene primers within the assay. Sequence reads were collapsed and filtered to measure the absolute abundance of every unique TCRbeta CDR3 rearrangement. For each sample, productive Simpson clonality was calculated by taking the square root of Simpson's diversity index across productive rearrangements. As stored in TCRdb, this immuneACCESS dataset retains in-frame rearrangements with V and J assigned. A fraction of the clones does not appear; measured against another copy, unresolved V genes explain less than half of the discrepancy, and the remainder lacks a known reason. The DNA gave D and trimming, while V, J and clone size come from that table. The sample profile shows more than 200,000 clones; around 90% of them were found once. Nearly 6.5% of the sample rests with the top ten.

This clone occurred a few times. No cognate antigen has been identified for it. The sample holds no much larger clone one base away, and base qualities are not on file. Enrolling through a virtual design, the prospective study's participants ranged in age from roughly 18 to 95 years and lived across more than 20 United States geographic areas. In the prospective study, cohorts were assigned on the basis of participant-reported clinical history obtained from a screening survey and a study questionnaire. In the prospective study, mobile phlebotomists collected whole blood, serum and a nasopharyngeal or oropharyngeal swab from each participant. Participants in the prospective study had the option to provide additional blood draws and questionnaires over a 2-month period. Before DNA extraction, blood samples from the prospective study were shipped at room temperature or frozen. This TCR derives from a woman in her twenties or thirties with acute COVID-19. Sequenced input: PBMCs or T cells enriched from blood (not recorded which).

DNA sequence: TGTGCCAGCAGCCCATTACTAGCGGACGGGGAGCTGTTTTTT. This codes for CASSPLLADGELFF. The chain was built from TRBV7-2 and TRBJ2-2, and TRBD2 aligns with 8 junction nucleotides. From a lookup of the germline V gene, CDR1 and CDR2 are SGHTA and FQGNSA. The CDR3 measures 14 amino acids from cysteine to phenylalanine. Only CDR3 DNA remains: 42 bases, in frame from the first base. Ends trimmed: V by 5 bases, J by 7 bases; bases unmatched to a gene: 6.